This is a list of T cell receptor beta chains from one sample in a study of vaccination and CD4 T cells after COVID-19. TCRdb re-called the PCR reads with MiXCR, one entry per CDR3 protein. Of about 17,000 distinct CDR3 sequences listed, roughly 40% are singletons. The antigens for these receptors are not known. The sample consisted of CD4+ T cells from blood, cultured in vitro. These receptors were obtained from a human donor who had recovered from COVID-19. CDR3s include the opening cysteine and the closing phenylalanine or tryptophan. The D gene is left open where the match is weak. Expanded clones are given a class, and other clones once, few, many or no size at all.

cdr3_nt: TGCAGTGCTAGAGGGGCCGGGCTAGCTCGGGATCTGACAGATACGCAGTATTTT; cdr3_aa: CSARGAGLARDLTDTQYF; j_call: TRBJ2-3; v_call: TRBV20-1; clone_size: -; cdr3_length: 18; d_call: -
cdr3_nt: TGTGCCAGTAGTATCACCGGGACAGGGCCTGCACGCTACACCTTC; cdr3_aa: CASSITGTGPARYTF; j_call: TRBJ1-2; v_call: TRBV19; clone_size: few; cdr3_length: 15; d_call: TRBD1
cdr3_nt: TGCAGTGCATCCTTCCCGGGATTTATTCAGTACTTC; cdr3_aa: CSASFPGFIQYF; j_call: TRBJ2-4; v_call: TRBV20-1; clone_size: few; cdr3_length: 12; d_call: -
cdr3_nt: TGTGCCAGCAGGTTAGCGGGAGTCCCAGATACGCAGTATTTT; cdr3_aa: CASRLAGVPDTQYF; j_call: TRBJ2-3; v_call: TRBV12-3/TRBV12-4; clone_size: few; cdr3_length: 14; d_call: TRBD2
cdr3_nt: TGTGCCAGCAGTGGGACGGTGAAGGGCTATGGCTACACCTTC; cdr3_aa: CASSGTVKGYGYTF; j_call: TRBJ1-2; v_call: TRBV12-3/TRBV12-4; clone_size: -; cdr3_length: 14; d_call: -
cdr3_nt: TGCGCCAGCAGGTTTTCCGGGACTAGCTCCCCCGAGCAGTACTTC; cdr3_aa: CASRFSGTSSPEQYF; j_call: TRBJ2-7; v_call: TRBV5-1; clone_size: -; cdr3_length: 15; d_call: TRBD2
cdr3_nt: TGTGCCAGCTCACCAAAGGACAGGGCCCGCTCCTACGAGCAGTACTTC; cdr3_aa: CASSPKDRARSYEQYF; j_call: TRBJ2-7; v_call: TRBV18; clone_size: -; cdr3_length: 16; d_call: TRBD1
cdr3_nt: TGTGCCACCAGCAGAGATAATGGTCGCGTCGAGCAGTACTTC; cdr3_aa: CATSRDNGRVEQYF; j_call: TRBJ2-7; v_call: TRBV15; clone_size: few; cdr3_length: 14; d_call: -
cdr3_nt: TGCAGTGCCACAGAGGCCATCCAAGAGACCCAGTACTTC; cdr3_aa: CSATEAIQETQYF; j_call: TRBJ2-5; v_call: TRBV20-1; clone_size: -; cdr3_length: 13; d_call: -
cdr3_nt: TGTGCCAGCAGTTGGGCGGCGGGAGGCGGGAATGAGCAGTTCTTC; cdr3_aa: CASSWAAGGGNEQFF; j_call: TRBJ2-1; v_call: TRBV28; clone_size: -; cdr3_length: 15; d_call: TRBD2
cdr3_nt: TGTGCCAGCAGCCCTGCGACTAACACAGATACGCAGTATTTT; cdr3_aa: CASSPATNTDTQYF; j_call: TRBJ2-3; v_call: TRBV7-2; clone_size: -; cdr3_length: 14; d_call: -
cdr3_nt: TGCAGTGCTAGCGACGGGAGGGAGAACACCGGGGAGCTGTTTTTT; cdr3_aa: CSASDGRENTGELFF; j_call: TRBJ2-2; v_call: TRBV20-1; clone_size: -; cdr3_length: 15; d_call: TRBD2
cdr3_nt: TGTGCCACCAGTGACACAGGACAGGAAGAGACCCAGTACTTC; cdr3_aa: CATSDTGQEETQYF; j_call: TRBJ2-5; v_call: TRBV24-1; clone_size: -; cdr3_length: 14; d_call: TRBD1
cdr3_nt: TGTGCCAGCACTACGGATTACACAGATACGCAGTATTTT; cdr3_aa: CASTTDYTDTQYF; j_call: TRBJ2-3; v_call: TRBV2; clone_size: -; cdr3_length: 13; d_call: -
cdr3_nt: TGTGCCAGCAGTTTAAGAGGCAGGGGCCTCCAATATAGCAATCAGCCCCAGCATTTT; cdr3_aa: CASSLRGRGLQYSNQPQHF; j_call: TRBJ1-5; v_call: TRBV12-3/TRBV12-4; clone_size: -; cdr3_length: 19; d_call: -
cdr3_nt: TGCAGTGCTAGAGTGGGCGGGAGGATTCTGAAGTTCTTC; cdr3_aa: CSARVGGRILKFF; j_call: TRBJ2-1; v_call: TRBV20-1; clone_size: -; cdr3_length: 13; d_call: TRBD2
cdr3_nt: TGTGCCACAGCGGTTACCAACACCGGGGAGCTGTTTTTT; cdr3_aa: CATAVTNTGELFF; j_call: TRBJ2-2; v_call: TRBV15; clone_size: few; cdr3_length: 13; d_call: -
cdr3_nt: TGTGCCAGTGGACAGGCCGGCGGGAACTTCTACAATGAGCAGTTCTTC; cdr3_aa: CASGQAGGNFYNEQFF; j_call: TRBJ2-1; v_call: TRBV14; clone_size: -; cdr3_length: 16; d_call: -
cdr3_nt: TGTGCCAGTAGTGTCAACCGTAAAACAGGGGAGCGCTATGGCTACACCTTC; cdr3_aa: CASSVNRKTGERYGYTF; j_call: TRBJ1-2; v_call: TRBV19; clone_size: few; cdr3_length: 17; d_call: TRBD1
cdr3_nt: TGTGCCAGCAGTTTTCGGGACAGGGATGGCAATGAGCAGTTCTTC; cdr3_aa: CASSFRDRDGNEQFF; j_call: TRBJ2-1; v_call: TRBV27; clone_size: few; cdr3_length: 15; d_call: TRBD1
cdr3_nt: TGTGCCAGCAGCTTACAGGGGGTCGGGACAGATACGCAGTATTTT; cdr3_aa: CASSLQGVGTDTQYF; j_call: TRBJ2-3; v_call: TRBV7-9; clone_size: -; cdr3_length: 15; d_call: TRBD1
cdr3_nt: TGTGCCAGCAGTTTCCCCAGGGCGGTCCACAATGAGCAGTTCTTC; cdr3_aa: CASSFPRAVHNEQFF; j_call: TRBJ2-1; v_call: TRBV28; clone_size: -; cdr3_length: 15; d_call: -
cdr3_nt: TGTGCCAGCAGTTTTTCCGAGTATAGCAATCAGCCCCAGCATTTT; cdr3_aa: CASSFSEYSNQPQHF; j_call: TRBJ1-5; v_call: TRBV12-3/TRBV12-4; clone_size: -; cdr3_length: 15; d_call: -
cdr3_nt: TGTGCCAGCAGTGCGCAGGGACTTAGCACAGATACGCAGTATTTT; cdr3_aa: CASSAQGLSTDTQYF; j_call: TRBJ2-3; v_call: TRBV2; clone_size: -; cdr3_length: 15; d_call: -
cdr3_nt: TGCAGTGCTCAAGGATTGGGGGGCACTGAAGCTTTCTTT; cdr3_aa: CSAQGLGGTEAFF; j_call: TRBJ1-1; v_call: TRBV20-1; clone_size: few; cdr3_length: 13; d_call: -
cdr3_nt: TGTGCCAGCAGTGAAGTGCTAGCGGTCACCTACGAGCAGTACTTC; cdr3_aa: CASSEVLAVTYEQYF; j_call: TRBJ2-7; v_call: TRBV6-1; clone_size: -; cdr3_length: 15; d_call: TRBD2
cdr3_nt: TGTGCCAGCAGTGGGGGGTTTTCCTACAATGAGCAGTTCTTC; cdr3_aa: CASSGGFSYNEQFF; j_call: TRBJ2-1; v_call: TRBV2; clone_size: few; cdr3_length: 14; d_call: -